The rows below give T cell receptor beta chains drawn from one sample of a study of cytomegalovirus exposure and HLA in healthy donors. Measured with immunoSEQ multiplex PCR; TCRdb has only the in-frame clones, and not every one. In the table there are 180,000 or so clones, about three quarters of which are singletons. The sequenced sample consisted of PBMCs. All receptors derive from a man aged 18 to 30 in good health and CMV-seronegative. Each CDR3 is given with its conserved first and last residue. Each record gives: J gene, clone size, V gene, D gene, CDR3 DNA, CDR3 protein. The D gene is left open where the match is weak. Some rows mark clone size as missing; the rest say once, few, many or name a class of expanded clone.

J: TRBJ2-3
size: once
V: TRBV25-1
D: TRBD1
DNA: TGTGCCAGCAGCCCCCCGGACAGGCCAGATACGCAGTATTTT
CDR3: CASSPPDRPDTQYF

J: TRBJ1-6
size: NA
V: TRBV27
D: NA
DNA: TGTGCCAGCAAGTTTGGGGAGGCCTATAATTCACCCCTCCACTTT
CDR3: CASKFGEAYNSPLHF

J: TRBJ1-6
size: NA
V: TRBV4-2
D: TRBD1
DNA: TGTGCCAGCAGCCAAGATCCCCTGACAGGGCATTCACCCCTCCACTTT
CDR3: CASSQDPLTGHSPLHF

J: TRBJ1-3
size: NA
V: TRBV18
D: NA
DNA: TGTGCCAGCTCACCAGGTAACACTGGAAACACCATATATTTT
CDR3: CASSPGNTGNTIYF

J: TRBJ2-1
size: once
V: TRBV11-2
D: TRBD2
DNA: TGTGCCAGCAGGCTGAGCGGGAGGTACAATGAGCAGTTCTTC
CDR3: CASRLSGRYNEQFF

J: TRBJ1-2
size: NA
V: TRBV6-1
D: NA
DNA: TGTGCCAGCAACCCCGGGGAGGGTGGTAGCTATGGCTACACCTTC
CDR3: CASNPGEGGSYGYTF

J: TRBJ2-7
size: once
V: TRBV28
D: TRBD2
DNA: TGTGCCAGCAGTTTTGTAGCGGGAGTATGCGAGCAGTACTTC
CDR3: CASSFVAGVCEQYF

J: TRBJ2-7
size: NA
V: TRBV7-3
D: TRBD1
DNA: TGTGCCAGCAGCGCAGGGCGACAGGGATCCTACGAGCAGTACTTC
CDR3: CASSAGRQGSYEQYF

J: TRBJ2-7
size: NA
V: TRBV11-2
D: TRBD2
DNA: TGTGCCAGCAGCTCTAGCGGGTTTGGATACGAGCAGTACTTC
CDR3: CASSSSGFGYEQYF

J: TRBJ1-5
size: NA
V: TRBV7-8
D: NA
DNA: TGTGCCAGCAGCTTAGGGGCCCTCTCCAATCAGCCCCAGCATTTT
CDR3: CASSLGALSNQPQHF

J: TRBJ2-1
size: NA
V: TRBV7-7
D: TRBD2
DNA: TGTGCTAGCAGCTTCGGGGGGATCAATGAGCAGTTCTTC
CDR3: CASSFGGINEQFF

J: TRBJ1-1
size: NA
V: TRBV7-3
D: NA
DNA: TGTGCCAGCAGCCCAAGGGGGGGGTTAGTAACTTTCTTT
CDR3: CASSPRGGLVTFF

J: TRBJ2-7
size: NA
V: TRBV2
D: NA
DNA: TGTGCCAGCAGTGATAACAGGGTCTACGAGCAGTACTTC
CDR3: CASSDNRVYEQYF

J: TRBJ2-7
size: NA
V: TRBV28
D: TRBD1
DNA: TGTGCCAGCACGACAGGGGTTTACTACGAGCAGTACTTC
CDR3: CASTTGVYYEQYF

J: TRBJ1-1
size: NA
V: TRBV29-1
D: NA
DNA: TGCAGCGCCACCTGGGCAAGGATTGAAGCTTTCTTT
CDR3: CSATWARIEAFF

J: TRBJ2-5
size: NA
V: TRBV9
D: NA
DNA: TGTGCCAGCAGCGCGGGGGTAGAGACCCAGTACTTC
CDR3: CASSAGVETQYF

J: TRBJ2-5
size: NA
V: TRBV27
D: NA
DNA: TGTGCCAGCAGCAAAGAGACCCAGTACTTC
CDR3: CASSKETQYF

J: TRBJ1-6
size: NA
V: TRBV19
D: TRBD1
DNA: TGTGCCAGTAGTATAGATATGGGACAGGGGAATTCACCCCTCCACTTT
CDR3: CASSIDMGQGNSPLHF

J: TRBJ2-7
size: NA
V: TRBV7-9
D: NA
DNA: TGTTCCAGCAGCTTAGGGGGGGGATCCTCCTACGAGCAGTACTTC
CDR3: CSSSLGGGSSYEQYF

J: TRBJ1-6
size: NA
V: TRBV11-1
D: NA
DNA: TGTGCCAGCAGCTCAAGAGGGCAGATTAATTCACCCCTCCACTTT
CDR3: CASSSRGQINSPLHF

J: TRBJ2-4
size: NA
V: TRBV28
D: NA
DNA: TGTGCCAGCAACCCTCGCGGGGCGCCCTTAGCCAAAAACATTCAGTACTTC
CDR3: CASNPRGAPLAKNIQYF

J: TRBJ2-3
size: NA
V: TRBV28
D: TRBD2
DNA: TGTGCCAGCAGTGTAGGACTAGCGGGGAATACGCAGTATTTT
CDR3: CASSVGLAGNTQYF

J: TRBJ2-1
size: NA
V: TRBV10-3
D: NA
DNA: TGTGCCATCAGTGAGTCGGAGGGTTCGGTTGAGCAGTTCTTC
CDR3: CAISESEGSVEQFF

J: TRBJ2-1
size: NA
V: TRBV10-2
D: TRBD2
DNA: TGCGCCAGCAGCTCCGGAGGAGTCCGGACTAGGCCATACAATGAGCAGTTCTTC
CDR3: CASSSGGVRTRPYNEQFF

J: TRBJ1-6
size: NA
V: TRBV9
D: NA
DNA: TGTGCCAGCAGCTTGGGAACGGGGGGTAATTCACCCCTCCACTTT
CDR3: CASSLGTGGNSPLHF

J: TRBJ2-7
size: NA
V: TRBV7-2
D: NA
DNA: TGTGCCAGCAGCTCAGACACCTACGAGCAGTACTTC
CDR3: CASSSDTYEQYF

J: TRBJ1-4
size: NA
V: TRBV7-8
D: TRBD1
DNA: TGTGCCAGCAGCTCCGGACAGGGGGGCGAAAAACTGTTTTTT
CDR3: CASSSGQGGEKLFF

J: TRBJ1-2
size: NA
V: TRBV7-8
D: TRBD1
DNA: TGTGCCAGCAGCCCAACAGGGGGCTATGGCTACACCTTC
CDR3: CASSPTGGYGYTF

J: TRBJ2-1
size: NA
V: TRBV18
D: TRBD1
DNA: TGTGCCAGCTCACTAAACTACAGGGGGAGCTCCTACAATGAGCAGTTCTTC
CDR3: CASSLNYRGSSYNEQFF

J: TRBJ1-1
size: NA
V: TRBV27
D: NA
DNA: TGTGCCAGCAGTGGCCGTGGAGGGGAGGGCACTGAAGCTTTCTTT
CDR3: CASSGRGGEGTEAFF

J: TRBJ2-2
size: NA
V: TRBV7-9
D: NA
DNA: TGTGCCAGCAGCCCCCCGGGACACGTTACCGGGGAGCTGTTTTTT
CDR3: CASSPPGHVTGELFF